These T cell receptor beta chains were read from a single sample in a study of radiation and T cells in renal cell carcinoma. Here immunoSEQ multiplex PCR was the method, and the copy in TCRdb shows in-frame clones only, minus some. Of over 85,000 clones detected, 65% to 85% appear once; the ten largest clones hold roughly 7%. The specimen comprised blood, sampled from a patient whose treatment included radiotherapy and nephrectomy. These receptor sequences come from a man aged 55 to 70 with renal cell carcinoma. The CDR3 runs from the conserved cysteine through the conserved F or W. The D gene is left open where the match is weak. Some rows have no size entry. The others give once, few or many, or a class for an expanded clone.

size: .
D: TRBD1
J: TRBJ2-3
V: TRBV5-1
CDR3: CASSLLTGTGGTDTQYF
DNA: TGCGCCAGCAGCTTGCTTACCGGGACAGGGGGCACAGATACGCAGTATTTT

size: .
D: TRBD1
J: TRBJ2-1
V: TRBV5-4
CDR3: CASSVGQRPGNEQFF
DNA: TGTGCCAGCAGCGTGGGACAGAGACCCGGCAATGAGCAGTTCTTC

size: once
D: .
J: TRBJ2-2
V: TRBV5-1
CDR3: CASSLDGGENTGELFF
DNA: TGCGCCAGCAGCTTGGATGGGGGCGAGAACACCGGGGAGCTGTTTTTT

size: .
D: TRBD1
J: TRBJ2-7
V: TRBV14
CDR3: CASSRGQAGTYEQYF
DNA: TGTGCCAGCAGCCGAGGACAGGCTGGGACCTACGAGCAGTACTTC

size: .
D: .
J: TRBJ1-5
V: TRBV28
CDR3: CASTERTWNQPQHF
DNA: TGTGCCAGTACTGAAAGGACGTGGAATCAGCCCCAGCATTTT

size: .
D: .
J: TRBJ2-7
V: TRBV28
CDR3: CASTRDQSSYEQYF
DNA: TGTGCCAGCACCCGAGACCAGAGCTCCTACGAGCAGTACTTC

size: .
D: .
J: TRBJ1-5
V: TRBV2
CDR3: CASRKGPRAGQPQHF
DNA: TGTGCCAGCAGGAAGGGACCTCGGGCGGGTCAGCCCCAGCATTTT

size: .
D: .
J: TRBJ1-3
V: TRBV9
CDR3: CASSVGARASGNTIYF
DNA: TGTGCCAGCAGCGTAGGGGCCAGGGCTAGCGGAAACACCATATATTTT

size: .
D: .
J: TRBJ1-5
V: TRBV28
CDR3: CASSLAIRPAQPQHF
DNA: TGTGCCAGCAGTTTGGCCATCAGGCCGGCTCAGCCCCAGCATTTT

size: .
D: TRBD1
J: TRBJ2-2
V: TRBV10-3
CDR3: CATAGTGDTGELFF
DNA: TGTGCCACTGCGGGGACAGGGGACACCGGGGAGCTGTTTTTT

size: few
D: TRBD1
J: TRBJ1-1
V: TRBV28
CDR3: CASRLIWTGRGNTEAFF
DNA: TGTGCCAGCAGACTGATTTGGACAGGGAGGGGTAACACTGAAGCTTTCTTT

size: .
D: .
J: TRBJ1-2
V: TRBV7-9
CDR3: CAREDSYGYTF
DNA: TGTGCCAGGGAGGACAGCTATGGCTACACCTTC

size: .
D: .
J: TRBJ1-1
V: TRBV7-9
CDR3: CASSQQGLTEAFF
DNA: TGTGCCAGCAGCCAACAGGGACTCACTGAAGCTTTCTTT

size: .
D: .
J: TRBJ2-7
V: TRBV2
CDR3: CASSGVYEQYF
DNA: TGTGCCAGTTCAGGGGTCTACGAGCAGTACTTC

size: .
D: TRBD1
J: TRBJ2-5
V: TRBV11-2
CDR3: CASSRRGQGAARQETQYF
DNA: TGTGCCAGCAGCCGGAGAGGACAGGGGGCTGCAAGGCAAGAGACCCAGTACTTC

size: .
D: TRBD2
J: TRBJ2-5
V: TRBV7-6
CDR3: CASGLEGETQYF
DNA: TGTGCCAGCGGACTAGAGGGAGAGACCCAGTACTTC

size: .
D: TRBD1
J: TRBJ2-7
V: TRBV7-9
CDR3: CASSLIGDRGRERYEQYF
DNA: TGTGCCAGCAGCTTAATTGGGGACAGGGGAAGAGAGAGGTACGAGCAGTACTTC

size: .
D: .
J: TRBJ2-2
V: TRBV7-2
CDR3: CASSLGLANTGELFF
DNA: TGTGCCAGCAGCTTAGGCTTGGCCAACACCGGGGAGCTGTTTTTT

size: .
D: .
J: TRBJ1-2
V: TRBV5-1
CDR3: CASSLARDSRYGYTF
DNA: TGCGCCAGCAGCTTGGCCCGGGACTCTCGATATGGCTACACCTTC

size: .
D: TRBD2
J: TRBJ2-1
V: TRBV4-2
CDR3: CASSQVGGRAYNEQFF
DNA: TGTGCCAGCAGCCAAGTGGGCGGGAGGGCTTACAATGAGCAGTTCTTC

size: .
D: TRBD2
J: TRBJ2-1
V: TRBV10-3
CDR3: CAIRNRLAPHNEQFF
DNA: TGTGCCATCCGGAATCGACTAGCGCCTCACAATGAGCAGTTCTTC

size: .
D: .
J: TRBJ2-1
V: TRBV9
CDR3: CASSGLSGQFF
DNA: TGTGCCAGCAGCGGCCTGAGCGGGCAGTTCTTC

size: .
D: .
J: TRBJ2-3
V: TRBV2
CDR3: CASIRGLNTDTQYF
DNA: TGTGCCAGCATCCGGGGACTTAACACAGATACGCAGTATTTT

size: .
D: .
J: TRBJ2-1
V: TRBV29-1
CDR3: CSVKGTPNSYNEQFF
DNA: TGCAGCGTCAAAGGGACTCCGAACTCCTACAATGAGCAGTTCTTC

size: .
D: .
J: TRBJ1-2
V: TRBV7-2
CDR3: CASSPGHYGYTF
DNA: TGTGCCAGCAGCCCAGGTCACTATGGCTACACCTTC

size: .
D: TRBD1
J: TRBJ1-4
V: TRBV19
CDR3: CASSHRTGEMQGEKLFF
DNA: TGTGCCAGTAGTCATCGGACAGGGGAGATGCAGGGTGAAAAACTGTTTTTT

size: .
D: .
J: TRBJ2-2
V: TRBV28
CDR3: CASSLLGRQNTGELFF
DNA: TGTGCCAGCAGTTTATTAGGACGGCAGAACACCGGGGAGCTGTTTTTT

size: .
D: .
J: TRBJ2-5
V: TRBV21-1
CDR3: CASSTSTQYF
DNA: TGTGCCAGCAGCACTTCGACCCAGTACTTC

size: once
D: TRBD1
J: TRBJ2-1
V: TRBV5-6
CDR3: CASSPRDRGWYNEQFF
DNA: TGTGCCAGCAGCCCTCGGGACAGGGGATGGTACAATGAGCAGTTCTTC

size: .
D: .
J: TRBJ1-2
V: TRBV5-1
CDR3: CASSLEDPNYGYTF
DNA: TGCGCCAGCAGTTTGGAGGACCCTAACTATGGCTACACCTTC

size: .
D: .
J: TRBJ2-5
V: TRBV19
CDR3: CASASGGAGGRETQYF
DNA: TGTGCCAGTGCCAGTGGAGGGGCTGGCGGGCGGGAGACCCAGTACTTC

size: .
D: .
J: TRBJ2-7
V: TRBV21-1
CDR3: CASTTRSGRGYEQYF
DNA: TGTGCCAGCACCACCCGGTCGGGAAGGGGCTACGAGCAGTACTTC

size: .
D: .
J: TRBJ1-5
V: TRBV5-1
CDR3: CASSLGVGSQPQHF
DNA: TGCGCCAGCAGCTTGGGGGTGGGTTCCCAGCCCCAGCATTTT

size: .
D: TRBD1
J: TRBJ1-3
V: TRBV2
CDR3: CASNPLRDSSGNTIYF
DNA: TGTGCCAGCAATCCCCTCCGGGACAGCTCTGGAAACACCATATATTTT

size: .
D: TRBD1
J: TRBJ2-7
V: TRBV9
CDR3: CASSVETGGHYEQYF
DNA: TGTGCCAGCAGCGTTGAGACAGGGGGTCATTACGAGCAGTACTTC

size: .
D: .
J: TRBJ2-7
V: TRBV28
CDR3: CASSLPMGEVSWTYEQYF
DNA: TGTGCCAGCAGCCTCCCGATGGGGGAGGTTTCCTGGACCTACGAGCAGTACTTC

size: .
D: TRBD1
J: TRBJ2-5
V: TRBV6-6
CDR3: CASSSTGGAWETQYF
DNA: TGTGCCAGCAGTTCTACAGGGGGCGCTTGGGAGACCCAGTACTTC

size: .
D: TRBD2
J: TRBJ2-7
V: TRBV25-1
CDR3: CASSEPAGTSGFYEQYF
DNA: TGTGCCAGCAGTGAACCGGCCGGGACTAGCGGATTCTACGAGCAGTACTTC

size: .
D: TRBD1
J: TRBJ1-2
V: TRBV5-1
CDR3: CASSLRDSKKDHGYTF
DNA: TGCGCCAGCAGCCTCCGGGACAGTAAAAAGGACCATGGCTACACCTTC

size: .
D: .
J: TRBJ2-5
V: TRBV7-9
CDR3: CASSPPEGGETQYF
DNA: TGTGCCAGCAGCCCCCCCGAAGGAGGGGAGACCCAGTACTTC

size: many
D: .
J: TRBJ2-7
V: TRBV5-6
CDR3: CASSLENRGGYEQYF
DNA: TGTGCCAGCAGCTTGGAGAATAGGGGAGGCTACGAGCAGTACTTC

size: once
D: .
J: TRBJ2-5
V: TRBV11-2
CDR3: CASSLTPGGGREQYF
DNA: TGTGCCAGCAGCCTCACCCCCGGGGGAGGTAGGGAGCAGTACTTC